Detailed here is one TCR beta chain. Original data processing: Researchers report that nucleated cell counts were estimated from reference gene primer amplification. The table came from immunoSEQ multiplex PCR; TCRdb's copy has only in-frame clones and leaves some out. V and J calls and clone size are those listed in that table; D and trimming were worked out from the DNA. The data contain 80,000 to 130,000 clones, roughly 90% of them seen just once; the ten biggest clones take up around 1%. Trimming left V 4 bases short and J 5 bases short, with 18 bases between. Per the germline V gene, CDR1 is ENHRY and CDR2 is SYGVKD. This CDR3 spans 15 amino acids. These data are taken from a study of blood T cell repertoires in COVID-19. As for the study in general: Both acute and convalescent COVID-19 samples were obtained from the United States, Italy and Spain. Sources were T cells, B-cell-depleted T cells, or PBMCs; the material itself was cDNA or gDNA.

The gene calls are TRBV10-3 and TRBJ2-7; weak D call: TRBD1 (7 bases). Sample: peripheral blood. The source of this sequence is a man between 60 and 75 years old with acute or convalescent COVID-19. CDR3 bases: TGTGCCATCAGTGGTCGTCGGCAGGGGGGAGACGAGCAGTACTTC. Its protein product is CAISGRRQGGDEQYF.